Below, one T cell receptor beta chain is given with its context. Here immunoSEQ multiplex PCR was the method, and the copy in TCRdb shows in-frame clones only, minus some. This table holds about 150,000 clones, around four fifths found once. The CDR3 has 15 amino acids. The germline CDR1 and CDR2 sequences are LGHNA and YNFKEQ. The V end lost 0 bases, the J end lost 4 bases, and 12 bases lay between the germline ends. Recruitment covered about 26 US areas and drew participants whose ages spanned roughly 18 to 89 years. Participants' own reports of clinical history determined their cohort assignment. The data were taken from a study of blood T cell repertoires in COVID-19. As for the study in general: Italy, Spain and the United States were the sources of the convalescent and acute COVID-19 samples. PBMCs, B-cell-depleted T cells, or T cells were the source of the cDNA or gDNA that made up the material.

This clonotype originated in a woman aged 35 to 49 who had recovered from COVID-19. The chain employs TRBV4-2 and TRBJ1-2; TRBD1 is a possible D gene (5 bases). The sequenced sample was PBMCs or T cells enriched from blood (not recorded which). The CDR3 coding sequence is TGTGCCAGCAGCCAAGACGCGGGGCGCGGCTATGGCTACACCTTC. Translation: CASSQDAGRGYGYTF.